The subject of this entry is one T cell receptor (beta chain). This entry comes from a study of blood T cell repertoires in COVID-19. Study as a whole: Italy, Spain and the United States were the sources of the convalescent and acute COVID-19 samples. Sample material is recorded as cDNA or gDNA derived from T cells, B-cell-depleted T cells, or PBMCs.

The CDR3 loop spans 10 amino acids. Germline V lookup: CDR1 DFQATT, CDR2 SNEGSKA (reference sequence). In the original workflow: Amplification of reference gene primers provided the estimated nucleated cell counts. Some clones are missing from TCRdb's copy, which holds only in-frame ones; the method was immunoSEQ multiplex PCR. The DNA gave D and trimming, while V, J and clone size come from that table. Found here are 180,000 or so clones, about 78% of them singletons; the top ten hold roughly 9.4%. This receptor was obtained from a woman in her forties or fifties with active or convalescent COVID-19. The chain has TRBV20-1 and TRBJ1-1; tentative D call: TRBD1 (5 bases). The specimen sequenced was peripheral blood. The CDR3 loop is CRGRGTEAFF. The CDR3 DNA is TGCAGGGGGCGCGGAACTGAAGCTTTCTTT.